This TCR beta chain was documented in a study of human T cells and chemical hapten exposure. Time point defined: pre-sensitization, week 0. Regarding treatment: therapeutic diphenylcyclopropenone sensitization with weekly scalp DPC. Each CDR3 protein gets one entry after TCRdb re-called the RACE reads with MiXCR. The table has over 300,000 distinct CDR3 sequences, around 5.5% seen once; the top ten hold approximately 2.8%. The germline V and J ends were trimmed by 4 bases and 1 base, with 7 bases remaining between them. The CDR3 runs 13 residues. From germline, CDR1 is SGHAT and CDR2 FQNNGV. This clonotype came up a few times. Its antigen is not known. Points from the study as a whole: With alopecia, donors may have immune responses unlike healthy people's. TCRs exceeding a frequency of 1 in 1000 stayed unchanged under DPC sensitization. Controls formed significantly fewer large CDR3 similarity clusters than expanded TCRs did.

This sequence originates from a woman aged 45 to 65 with alopecia areata. Some clones in this sample may be carry-over from other donors' samples. The input for sequencing was whole blood, taken in connection with sensitization to the hapten diphenylcyclopropenone (DPC). This rearrangement joins TRBV11-2 to TRBJ1-1; D unresolved. The CDR3 DNA reads TGTGCCAGCAGCTCCCTACCGAACACTGAAGCTTTCTTT. It translates to CASSSLPNTEAFF. Full variable domain (missing parts from reference TRBV11-2 and TRBJ1-1): EAGVAQSPRYKIIEKRQSVAFWCNPISGHATLYWYQQILGQGPKLLIQFQNNGVVDDSQLPKDRFSAERLKGVDSTLKIQPAKLEDSAVYLCASSSLPNTEAFFGQGTRLTVV.